These T cell receptor beta chains were read from a single sample in a study of cytomegalovirus exposure and HLA in healthy donors. TCRdb's copy holds only in-frame clones and misses some; the assay was immunoSEQ multiplex PCR. The sample has some 180,000 clones, roughly 87% seen once. Material: PBMCs. These receptors all stem from a girl under three years old in good health and CMV-seronegative. Both conserved end residues are part of each CDR3. A D gene is named only where the DNA matches it firmly. Some rows have no size entry. The others give once, few or many, or a class for an expanded clone.

v_gene	d_gene	len	abundance	j_gene	CDR3aa	CDR3nt
TRBV14	-	13	few	TRBJ1-1	CASSLTMNTEAFF	TGTGCCAGCAGCCTTACAATGAACACTGAAGCTTTCTTT
TRBV7-9	TRBD1	17	-	TRBJ1-1	CASRNTGVTGGTTEAFF	TGTGCCAGTAGAAATACAGGGGTGACAGGGGGAACCACTGAAGCTTTCTTT
TRBV29-1	TRBD2	16	-	TRBJ2-1	CSVEDPASGSLGEQFF	TGCAGCGTTGAAGATCCGGCTAGCGGGAGTCTAGGTGAGCAGTTCTTC
TRBV6-6	TRBD1	14	-	TRBJ1-1	CASSYGAQGAKAFF	TGTGCCAGCAGTTACGGGGCGCAGGGGGCGAAAGCTTTCTTT
TRBV4-2	TRBD1	15	-	TRBJ2-2	CASSPRTGNTGELFF	TGTGCCAGCAGCCCTAGGACAGGGAACACCGGGGAGCTGTTTTTT
TRBV7-9	TRBD1	15	-	TRBJ1-5	CASSLDRPGNQPQHF	TGTGCCAGCAGCTTGGACAGGCCAGGTAATCAGCCCCAGCATTTT
TRBV11-3	-	14	-	TRBJ2-7	CASSSRDGRDEQYF	TGTGCCAGCAGCTCGAGGGATGGAAGGGACGAGCAGTACTTC
TRBV6-1	-	14	few	TRBJ2-7	CASNYQGNIYEQYF	TGTGCCAGCAACTACCAGGGAAACATTTACGAGCAGTACTTC
TRBV6-4	-	14	-	TRBJ2-1	CASSDSGVYNEQFF	TGTGCCAGCAGTGACTCGGGAGTTTACAATGAGCAGTTCTTC
TRBV6-5	-	15	-	TRBJ1-1	CASSYSLGEAREAFF	TGTGCCAGCAGTTACTCCCTAGGGGAGGCTCGAGAAGCTTTCTTT
TRBV2	-	15	-	TRBJ2-3	CASRGEGESTDTQYF	TGTGCCAGCAGGGGGGAGGGGGAAAGCACAGATACGCAGTATTTT
TRBV4-3	-	14	-	TRBJ1-3	CASSRDGTGNTIYF	TGCGCCAGCAGCCGGGACGGGACAGGAAACACCATATATTTT
TRBV5-1	TRBD1	15	-	TRBJ2-5	CASSLGTGVQETQYF	TGCGCCAGCAGCTTGGGTACAGGGGTCCAAGAGACCCAGTACTTC
TRBV30	TRBD2	14	-	TRBJ2-7	CAWRLLAGTYEQYF	TGTGCCTGGAGGCTATTAGCGGGAACATACGAGCAGTACTTC
TRBV7-9	-	16	-	TRBJ2-6	CASSPLEGPGANVLTF	TGTGCCAGCAGCCCCCTGGAGGGCCCTGGGGCCAACGTCCTGACTTTC
TRBV2	-	15	-	TRBJ2-3	CASIQSGYGTDTQYF	TGTGCCAGCATTCAGTCAGGGTATGGAACAGATACGCAGTATTTT
TRBV5-8	TRBD1	16	-	TRBJ1-6	CASSRTGLPPGSPLHF	TGTGCCAGCAGCCGGACAGGGCTCCCTCCTGGATCACCCCTCCACTTT
TRBV4-1	-	19	-	TRBJ2-1	CASSQALAPIRSSYNEQFF	TGCGCCAGCAGCCAAGCGCTAGCGCCCATACGTAGCTCCTACAATGAGCAGTTCTTC
TRBV10-3	TRBD1	14	few	TRBJ2-5	CAISGQDRGETQYF	TGTGCCATCAGTGGGCAGGACAGGGGGGAGACCCAGTACTTC
TRBV30	TRBD1	14	-	TRBJ1-1	CAWREQGMNTEAFF	TGTGCCTGGAGGGAACAGGGGATGAACACTGAAGCTTTCTTT
TRBV27	TRBD1	15	-	TRBJ2-6	CASSLSRQGAGVLTF	TGTGCCAGCAGTTTATCCCGACAGGGGGCTGGCGTCCTGACTTTC
TRBV10-3	TRBD2	16	-	TRBJ2-3	CATKGLAGVFTDTQYF	TGTGCCACCAAGGGACTAGCGGGAGTATTCACAGATACGCAGTATTTT
TRBV6-5	TRBD1	14	once	TRBJ2-7	CASSNGQGNYEQYF	TGTGCCAGCAGTAACGGACAGGGAAACTACGAGCAGTACTTC
TRBV7-6	-	13	-	TRBJ1-1	CATSQGLNTEAFF	TGTGCCACCTCACAGGGATTGAACACTGAAGCTTTCTTT
TRBV5-1	-	14	-	TRBJ2-3	CASSPIPGTDTQYF	TGCGCCAGCAGCCCAATACCGGGAACAGATACGCAGTATTTT
TRBV10-3	TRBD2	16	-	TRBJ2-5	CAIGGIGGRATETQYF	TGTGCCATCGGCGGGATTGGCGGGAGGGCCACAGAGACCCAGTACTTC
TRBV4-3	TRBD2	15	once	TRBJ2-1	CASSQGTSGRDEQFF	TGCGCCAGCAGCCAAGGAACTAGCGGGAGGGATGAGCAGTTCTTC
TRBV6-1	TRBD1	14	-	TRBJ1-2	CASSGGQGIYGYTF	TGTGCCAGCAGTGGGGGACAGGGGATCTATGGCTACACCTTC